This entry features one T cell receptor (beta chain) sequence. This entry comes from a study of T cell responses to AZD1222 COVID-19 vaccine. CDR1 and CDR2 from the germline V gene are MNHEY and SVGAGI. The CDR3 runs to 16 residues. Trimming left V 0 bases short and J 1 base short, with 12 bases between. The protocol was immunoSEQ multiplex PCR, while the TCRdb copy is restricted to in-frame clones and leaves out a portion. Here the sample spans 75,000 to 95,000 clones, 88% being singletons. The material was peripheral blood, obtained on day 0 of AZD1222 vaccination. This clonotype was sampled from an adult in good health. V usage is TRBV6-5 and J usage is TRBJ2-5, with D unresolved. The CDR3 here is CASSYSASGVQETQYF. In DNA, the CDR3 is TGTGCCAGCAGTTACTCGGCATCAGGCGTCCAAGAGACCCAGTACTTC.